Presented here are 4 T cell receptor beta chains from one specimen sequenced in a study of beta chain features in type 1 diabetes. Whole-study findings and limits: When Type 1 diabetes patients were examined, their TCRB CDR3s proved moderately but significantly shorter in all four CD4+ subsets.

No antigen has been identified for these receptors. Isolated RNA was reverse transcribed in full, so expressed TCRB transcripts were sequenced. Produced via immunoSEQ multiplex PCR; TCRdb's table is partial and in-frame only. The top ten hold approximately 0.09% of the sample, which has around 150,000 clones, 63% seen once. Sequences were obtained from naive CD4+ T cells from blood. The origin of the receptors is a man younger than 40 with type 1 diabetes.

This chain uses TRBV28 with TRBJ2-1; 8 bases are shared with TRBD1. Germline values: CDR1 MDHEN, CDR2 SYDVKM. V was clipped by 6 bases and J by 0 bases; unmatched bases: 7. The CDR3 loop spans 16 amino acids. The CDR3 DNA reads TGTGCCAGCAGCTACGGGACAGGCGGCTCCTACAATGAGCAGTTCTTC. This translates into CASSYGTGGSYNEQFF.

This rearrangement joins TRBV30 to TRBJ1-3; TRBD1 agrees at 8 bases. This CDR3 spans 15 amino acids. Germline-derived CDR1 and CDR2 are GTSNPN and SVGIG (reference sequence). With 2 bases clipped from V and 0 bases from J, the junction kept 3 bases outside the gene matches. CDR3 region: CAWSFGTGSGNTIYF. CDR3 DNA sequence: TGTGCCTGGAGTTTCGGGACAGGCTCTGGAAACACCATATATTTT.

The CDR3 region is CASGGRGNNEQFF. The CDR3 region has the DNA TGCGCCTCCGGGGGAAGGGGGAACAATGAGCAGTTCTTC. The chain carries TRBV4-3 and TRBJ2-1, with D perhaps TRBD1 or TRBD2 (6 bases each). Germline CDR1 LGHNA, CDR2 YSLEER. CDR3 length: 13 amino acids. V was trimmed by 11 bases and J by 5 bases, leaving 16 bases between them.

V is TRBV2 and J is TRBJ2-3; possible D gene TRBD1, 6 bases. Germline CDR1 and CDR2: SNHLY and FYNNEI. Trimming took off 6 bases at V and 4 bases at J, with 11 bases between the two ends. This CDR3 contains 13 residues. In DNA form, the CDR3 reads TGTGCCAGCAGAAAGGCAGGGGCAGATACGCAGTATTTT. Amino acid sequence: CASRKAGADTQYF.